The 18 T cell receptor beta chains below come from one sample, sequenced in a study of T cells in tuberculosis. TCRdb's copy holds only in-frame clones and misses some; the assay was immunoSEQ multiplex PCR. The table includes 25,000 to 30,000 clones, 90% detected once. The material sequenced was PBMCs. These receptor sequences come from a donor aged 10-29 years with latent tuberculosis or without tuberculosis infection.

J is TRBJ2-2 and V is TRBV10-1; tentatively, D is TRBD1 (5 bases). Trimming stripped 6 bases from V and 1 base from J, with 21 bases between. Germline CDR1 and CDR2: WNHNN and SYGVQD (reference sequence). This CDR3 comprises 18 residues. CDR3 loop: CASSAKQLQGMNTGELFF. In nucleotides, the CDR3 is TGCGCCAGCAGCGCAAAACAGCTCCAGGGTATGAACACCGGGGAGCTGTTTTTT.

V usage is TRBV6-5 and J usage is TRBJ1-2; D uncertain. Germline CDR1 MNHEY, CDR2 SVGAGI. The CDR3 loop spans 13 amino acids. The ends were cut back, 6 bases at V and 7 bases at J, with 15 bases in the middle. The CDR3 nucleotides read TGTGCCAGCAGGCAGACTCTCTTGGGTGGCTACACCTTC. It encodes CASRQTLLGGYTF.

V gene TRBV5-4 combines with J gene TRBJ1-1, with D maybe TRBD1 (5 bases). This CDR3 region has 15 residues. Germline CDR1 is SGHNT and CDR2 is YYREEE (reference sequence). V lost 4 bases and J lost 0, with 13 bases in between. CDR3 sequence: CASSPIRDMNTEAFF. The CDR3 nucleotides read TGTGCCAGCAGCCCCATCAGGGATATGAACACTGAAGCTTTCTTT.

The V gene is TRBV19, the J gene TRBJ1-5; 7 bases agree with TRBD1. Germline CDR1 and CDR2: LNHDA and SQIVND (reference sequence). This CDR3 region has 14 residues. The trim removed 5 bases at V and 3 bases at J, leaving 4 bases unmatched. In DNA, the CDR3 is TGTGCCAGTAGTCGTGACAGGGACAATCAGCCCCAGCATTTT. This encodes CASSRDRDNQPQHF.

V gene TRBV19 combines with J gene TRBJ2-7, with TRBD1 matching 7 bases. CDR1 and CDR2 from the germline V gene are LNHDA and SQIVND (reference sequence). The CDR3 contains 15 residues. The ends lost 5 bases at V and 1 base at J; junction bases unmatched: 8. CDR3 coding DNA: TGTGCCAGTAGTTACGACAGGGCGGGTTCCTACGAGCAGTACTTC. Translation gives CASSYDRAGSYEQYF. Based on the CDR3 plus reference TRBV19 and TRBJ2-7, the full variable domain is DGGITQSPKYLFRKEGQNVTLSCEQNLNHDAMYWYRQDPGQGLRLIYYSQIVNDFQKGDIAEGYSVSREKKESFPLTVTSAQKNPTAFYLCASSYDRAGSYEQYFGPGTRLTVT.

The CDR3 DNA reads TGTGCCAGTAGTATCGAGGGGACAGGGAACACTGAAGCTTTCTTT. Amino acid sequence: CASSIEGTGNTEAFF. The chain combines TRBV19 with TRBJ1-1; 8 bases align to TRBD1. The V and J ends lost 3 bases and 1 base, in that order; junction bases with no gene match: 4. Germline CDR1 reads LNHDA; CDR2 reads SQIVND (reference sequence). CDR3 length: 15 residues.

The chain has TRBV29-1 and TRBJ2-5, with TRBD1 matching 7 bases. The CDR3 consists of 13 residues. The V gene's germline CDR1 is SQVTM and CDR2 ANQGSEA. V shed 6 bases and J 0 bases; nucleotides not matched to a gene: 4. The CDR3 is CSVATGDQETQYF. In DNA form, the CDR3 reads TGCAGCGTCGCTACAGGGGACCAAGAGACCCAGTACTTC.

This clone was found a few times. The chain couples TRBV5-6 to TRBJ2-2; D is perhaps TRBD2 (7 bases). This CDR3 has 16 amino acids. The V end lost 6 bases, the J end lost 3 bases, and 18 bases lay between the germline ends. Germline loops: CDR1 SGHDT, CDR2 YYEEEE. The CDR3 DNA reads TGTGCCAGCATCGTCGTGGGGGGGGCCCACACCGGGGAGCTGTTTTTT. This translates into CASIVVGGAHTGELFF.

V and J are TRBV28 and TRBJ1-6; D is undetermined. Trimming left V 2 bases short and J 13 bases short, with 9 bases between. The CDR3 has 12 residues. The germline V gene has CDR1 MDHEN and CDR2 SYDVKM. CDR3 sequence reads: CASSLIGGPLHF. The DNA of the CDR3 is TGTGCCAGCAGTTTAATCGGTGGTCCCCTCCACTTT.

The J gene is TRBJ1-4, the V gene TRBV13; a weak D match, TRBD1 (5 bases). The CDR3 runs to 13 residues. Trimming shortened V by 5 bases and J by 8 bases, and 12 bases separated the two germline ends. CDR1 and CDR2 (germline): PRHDT, FYEKMQ (reference sequence). The CDR3 nucleotides read TGTGCCAGCAGCAACCGACAGAAAGAAAAACTGTTTTTT. As protein: CASSNRQKEKLFF.

This clone showed up just once. V is TRBV28 and J is TRBJ1-1, with a possible D match to TRBD1 (6 bases). The V gene lost 0 bases and the J gene lost 3 bases, with 11 bases spanning the gap. The CDR3 has 15 amino acids. CDR1 MDHEN and CDR2 SYDVKM come from the germline V gene. The CDR3 coding sequence is TGTGCCAGCAGTTTATGCAGGGGAGGGGACACTGAAGCTTTCTTT. Protein sequence: CASSLCRGGDTEAFF. Complete variable domain (other parts from reference TRBV28 and TRBJ1-1): DVKVTQSSRYLVKRTGEKVFLECVQDMDHENMFWYRQDPGLGLRLIYFSYDVKMKEKGDIPEGYSVSREKKERFSLILESASTNQTSMYLCASSLCRGGDTEAFFGQGTRLTVV.

The CDR3 sequence: CASSLYPTANGQPQHF. The CDR3 DNA is TGCGCCAGCAGCCTTTATCCTACAGCAAATGGTCAGCCCCAGCATTTT. The V gene is TRBV4-1, the J gene TRBJ1-5; D remains ambiguous. Germline CDR1 and CDR2: MGHRA and YSYEKL. Trimming stripped 4 bases from V and 6 bases from J, with 19 bases between. The CDR3 covers 16 residues.

The J gene is TRBJ1-2, the V gene TRBV6-5; D possibly corresponds to TRBD1 (6 bases). CDR3 size: 14 residues. The V gene's germline CDR1 is MNHEY and CDR2 SVGAGI. Trimming took off 2 bases at V and 2 bases at J, with 9 bases between the two ends. CDR3 amino acids: CASSYVRGNYGYTF. CDR3 in DNA: TGTGCCAGCAGTTACGTCAGGGGAAACTATGGCTACACCTTC.

The chain is built from TRBV7-9 and TRBJ2-5; D gene uncertain. Trimming left V 4 bases short and J 3 bases short, with 12 bases between. Germline V gene sequence: CDR1 SEHNR, CDR2 FQNEAQ (reference sequence). CDR3 length equals 14 residues. The CDR3 coding sequence is TGTGCCAGCAGCTCCCGAGATGGAGAAGAGACCCAGTACTTC. Its protein is CASSSRDGEETQYF.

The chain carries TRBV5-1 and TRBJ2-5, with 8 bases aligning to TRBD1. With V trimmed by 2 bases and J by 5 bases, 5 bases remained unmatched. This CDR3 spans 14 amino acids. Germline CDR1 and CDR2: SGHRS and YFSETQ. The CDR3 loop is CASSLETGVETQYF. Here the CDR3 DNA reads TGCGCCAGCAGCTTAGAGACAGGGGTCGAGACCCAGTACTTC.

The V call is TRBV6-1, the J call TRBJ1-2, with 12 bases fitting TRBD1. Germline trimming cut 4 bases from V and 10 bases from J; bases unmatched to any gene: 4. In germline, CDR1 is MNHNS, CDR2 SASEGT. CDR3 length: 13 residues. CDR3 in DNA: TGTGCCAGCAGTGCCGGGACAGGGGGCGTCTACACCTTC. Translation gives CASSAGTGGVYTF.

The V call is TRBV18, the J call TRBJ2-5; no clear D. Trimming left V 4 bases short and J 1 base short, with 7 bases between. Germline V gives CDR1 KGHSH, CDR2 LQKENI. There are 13 residues in the CDR3. The CDR3 DNA sequence: TGTGCCAGCTCACAAACTACCCAAGAGACCCAGTACTTC. Translated: CASSQTTQETQYF.

This chain connects TRBV19 to TRBJ1-5; D unclear. The germline V gene has CDR1 LNHDA and CDR2 SQIVND (reference sequence). The CDR3 length is 12 residues. Trimming removed 4 bases from V and 3 bases from J, with 4 bases in between. This CDR3 reads CASSNLNQPQHF. In DNA form, the CDR3 reads TGTGCCAGTAGTAATCTCAATCAGCCCCAGCATTTT. Using reference TRBV19 and TRBJ1-5 for the parts outside the CDR3, the full variable domain is DGGITQSPKYLFRKEGQNVTLSCEQNLNHDAMYWYRQDPGQGLRLIYYSQIVNDFQKGDIAEGYSVSREKKESFPLTVTSAQKNPTAFYLCASSNLNQPQHFGDGTRLSIL.